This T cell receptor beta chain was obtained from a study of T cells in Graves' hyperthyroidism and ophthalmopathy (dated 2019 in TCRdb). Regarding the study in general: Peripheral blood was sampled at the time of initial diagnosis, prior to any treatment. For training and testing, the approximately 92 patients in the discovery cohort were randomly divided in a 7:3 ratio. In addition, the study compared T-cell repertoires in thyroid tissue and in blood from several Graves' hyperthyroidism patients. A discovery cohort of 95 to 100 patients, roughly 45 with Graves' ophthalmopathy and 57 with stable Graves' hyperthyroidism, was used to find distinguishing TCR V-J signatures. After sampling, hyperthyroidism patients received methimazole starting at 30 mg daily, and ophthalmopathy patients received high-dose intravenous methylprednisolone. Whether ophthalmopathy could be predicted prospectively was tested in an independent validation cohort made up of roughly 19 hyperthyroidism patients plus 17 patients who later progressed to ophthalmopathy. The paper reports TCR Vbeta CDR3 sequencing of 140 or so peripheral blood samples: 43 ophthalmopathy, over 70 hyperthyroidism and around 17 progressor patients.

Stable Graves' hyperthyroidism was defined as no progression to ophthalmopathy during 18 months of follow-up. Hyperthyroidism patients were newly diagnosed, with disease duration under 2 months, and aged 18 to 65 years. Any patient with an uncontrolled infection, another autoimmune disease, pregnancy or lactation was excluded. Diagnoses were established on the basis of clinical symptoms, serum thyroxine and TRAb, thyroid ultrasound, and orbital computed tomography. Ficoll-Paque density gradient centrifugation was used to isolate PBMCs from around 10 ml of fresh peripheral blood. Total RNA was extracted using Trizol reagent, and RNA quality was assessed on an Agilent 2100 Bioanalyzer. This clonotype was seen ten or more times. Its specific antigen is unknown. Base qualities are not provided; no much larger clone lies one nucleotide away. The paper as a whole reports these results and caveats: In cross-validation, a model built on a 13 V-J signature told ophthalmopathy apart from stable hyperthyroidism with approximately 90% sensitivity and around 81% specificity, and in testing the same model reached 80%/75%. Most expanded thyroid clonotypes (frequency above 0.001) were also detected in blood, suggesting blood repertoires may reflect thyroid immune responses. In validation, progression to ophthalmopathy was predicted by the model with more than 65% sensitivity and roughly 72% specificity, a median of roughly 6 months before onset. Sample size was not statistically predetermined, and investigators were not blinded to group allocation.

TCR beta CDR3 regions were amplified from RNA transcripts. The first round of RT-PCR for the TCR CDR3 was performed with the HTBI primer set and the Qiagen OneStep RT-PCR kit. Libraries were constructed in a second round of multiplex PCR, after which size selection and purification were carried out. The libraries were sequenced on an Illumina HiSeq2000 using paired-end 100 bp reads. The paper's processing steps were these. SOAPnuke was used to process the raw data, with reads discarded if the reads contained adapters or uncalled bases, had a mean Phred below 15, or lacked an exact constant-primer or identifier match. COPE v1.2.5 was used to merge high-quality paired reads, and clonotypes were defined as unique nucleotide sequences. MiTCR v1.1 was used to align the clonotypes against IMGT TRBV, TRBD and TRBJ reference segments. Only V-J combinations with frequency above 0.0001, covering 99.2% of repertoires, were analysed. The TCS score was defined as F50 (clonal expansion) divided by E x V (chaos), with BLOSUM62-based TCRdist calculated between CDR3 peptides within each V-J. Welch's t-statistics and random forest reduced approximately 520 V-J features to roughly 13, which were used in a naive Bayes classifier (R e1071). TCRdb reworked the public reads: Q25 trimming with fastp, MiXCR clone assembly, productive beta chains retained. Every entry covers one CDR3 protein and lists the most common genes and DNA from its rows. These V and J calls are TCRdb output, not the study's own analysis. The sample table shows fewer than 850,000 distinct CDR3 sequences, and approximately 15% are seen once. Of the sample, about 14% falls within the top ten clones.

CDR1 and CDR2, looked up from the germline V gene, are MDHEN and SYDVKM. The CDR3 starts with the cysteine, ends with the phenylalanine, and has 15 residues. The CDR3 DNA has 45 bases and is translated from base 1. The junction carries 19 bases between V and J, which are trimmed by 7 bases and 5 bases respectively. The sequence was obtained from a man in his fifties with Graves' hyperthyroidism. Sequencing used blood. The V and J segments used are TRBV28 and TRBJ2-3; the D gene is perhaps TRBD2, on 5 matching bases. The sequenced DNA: TGTGCCAGCACCCTACTAGGGTCTCGTGGAGATACGCAGTATTTT. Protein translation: CASTLLGSRGDTQYF.